The count of the clone carrying this T cell receptor beta chain is one. Antigen unknown. TCRdb keeps only in-frame clones here, not all; method: immunoSEQ multiplex PCR. The table lists approximately 44,000 clones, 88% of them singletons. This sample was included in a study of cytomegalovirus exposure and HLA in healthy donors. Study-wide findings and caveats: Across donors, most TCRs were seen rarely, yet some public ones were widespread. The classifier reportedly diagnosed cytomegalovirus status with high sensitivity and specificity. Clusters of TCRs from the first cohort tended to co-occur in the 120 validation repertoires (as a later analysis found). Altogether, 160 or so TCR beta chains were recorded as cytomegalovirus-associated.

Germline V gene lookup returns CDR1 SGDLS and CDR2 YYNGEE. V dropped 4 bases and J dropped 2 bases, with 3 bases sitting between them. This CDR3 region has 12 residues. This TCR was recovered from a woman younger than 45 in good health and CMV-seronegative. This chain connects TRBV9 to TRBJ2-2; D is unclear. The sample taken for sequencing was PBMCs. The CDR3: CASSLNTGELFF. The CDR3 DNA follows: TGTGCCAGCAGCCTTAACACCGGGGAGCTGTTTTTT.